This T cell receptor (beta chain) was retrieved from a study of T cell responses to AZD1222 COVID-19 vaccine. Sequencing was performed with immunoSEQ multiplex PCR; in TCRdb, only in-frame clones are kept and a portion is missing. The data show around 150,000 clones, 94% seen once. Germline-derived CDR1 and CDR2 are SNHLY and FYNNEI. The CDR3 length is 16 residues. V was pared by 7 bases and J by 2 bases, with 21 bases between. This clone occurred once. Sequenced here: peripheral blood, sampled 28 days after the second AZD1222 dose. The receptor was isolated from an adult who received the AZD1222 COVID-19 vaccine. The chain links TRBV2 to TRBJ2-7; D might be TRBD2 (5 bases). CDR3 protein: CASTGSAQRLTYEQYF. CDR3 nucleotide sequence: TGTGCCAGCACGGGATCGGCTCAACGGTTAACCTACGAGCAGTACTTC.